This T cell receptor beta chain was found in a study of blood T cell repertoires in COVID-19. Study information: The United States, Italy and Spain were the sources of the acute and convalescent COVID-19 samples. PBMCs, B-cell-depleted T cells, or T cells were the source of the cDNA or gDNA that made up the material.

Per the original methods: How many nucleated cells were present was estimated from reference gene primer amplification. TCRdb keeps only in-frame clones here, not all; method: immunoSEQ multiplex PCR. V, J and clone size are those of that table, while D and trimming were read from the DNA. The sample contains 80,000 or so clones, roughly 90% of which appear only once. The sequence was collected from a man aged 50 to 59 with acute or convalescent COVID-19. The material sequenced was peripheral blood.

The CDR3 here is CATSRGFVLEAEKLFF. In nucleotides, the CDR3 is TGTGCCACCAGCAGAGGATTCGTCTTAGAGGCGGAAAAACTGTTTTTT. The chain recombines TRBV15 with TRBJ1-4; D is unclear. V shed 1 base and J shed 8 bases, with 17 bases lying between them. The CDR3 extends over 16 amino acids. Germline CDR1 reads LNHNV; CDR2 reads YYDKDF (reference sequence). Together with reference TRBV15 and TRBJ1-4, the CDR3 gives the full variable domain: DAMVIQNPRYQVTQFGKPVTLSCSQTLNHNVMYWYQQKSSQAPKLLFHYYDKDFNNEADTPDNFQSRRPNTSFCFLDIRSPGLGDTAMYLCATSRGFVLEAEKLFFGSGTQLSVL.